The TCR beta chain described here comes from a study of blood T cell repertoires in COVID-19. Study as a whole: The origin of the acute and convalescent COVID-19 samples was the United States, Italy and Spain. Sample material is recorded as cDNA or gDNA derived from T cells, B-cell-depleted T cells, or PBMCs.

This CDR3 has 14 residues. V was clipped by 5 bases and J by 3 bases; unmatched bases: 1. Germline V gene sequence: CDR1 SEHNR, CDR2 FQNEAQ (reference sequence). As processed by the authors: Researchers report that nucleated cell counts were estimated from reference gene primer amplification. Here immunoSEQ multiplex PCR was the method, and the copy in TCRdb shows in-frame clones only, minus some. V and J calls plus clone size are reproduced from that table; the DNA served to infer D and trimming. Here the sample spans 200,000 to 300,000 clones, 80% to 90% being singletons. Sequences were obtained from peripheral blood. This clonotype was obtained from a middle-aged woman with acute or convalescent COVID-19. The chain employs TRBV7-9 and TRBJ1-6; TRBD1 agrees at 7 bases. In nucleotides, the CDR3 is TGTGCCAGCAGCCGGGACAGCTATAATTCACCCCTCCACTTT. It translates to CASSRDSYNSPLHF.